The 11 T cell receptor beta chains below all came from one sample that was sequenced in a study of early T cells in non-severe SARS-CoV-2 infection. TCRdb fed the 5' RACE reads into MiXCR, producing one record per CDR3 protein. The table has 85,000 to 90,000 distinct CDR3 sequences, 14% seen once. The sequencing input was whole blood. The receptors stem from an adult who was a healthcare worker with PCR-confirmed SARS-CoV-2 infection or an uninfected control (not recorded which).

This chain joins TRBV10-3 and TRBJ1-6, with D uncertain. The V end lost 7 bases, the J end lost 0 bases, and 4 bases lay between the germline ends. The CDR3 has 13 residues. Germline lookup yields CDR1 ENHRY and CDR2 SYGVKD. In nucleotides, the CDR3 is TGTGCCATCACCCGCTCCTATAATTCACCCCTCCACTTT. It specifies CAITRSYNSPLHF.

The chain has TRBV10-3 and TRBJ2-3, with D possibly TRBD1 on 5 matching bases. The CDR3 spans 14 residues. V lost 3 bases, J lost 3 bases, and 10 bases lay in between. Per the germline V gene, CDR1 is ENHRY and CDR2 is SYGVKD. In DNA, the CDR3 is TGTGCCATCAGTGACAGGGATTGGACAGATACGCAGTATTTT. It translates to CAISDRDWTDTQYF.

This clonotype was counted at least ten times. The chain uses TRBV11-3 and TRBJ2-2, with D unresolved. V was shortened by 2 bases and J by 3 bases, with 7 bases between the two germline ends. Germline V gene data show CDR1 as SGHNT and CDR2 as YENEEA. This CDR3 contains 14 residues. In nucleotides, the CDR3 is TGTGCCAGCAGCTTATTCCGGGACACCGGGGAGCTGTTTTTT. It encodes CASSLFRDTGELFF.

This clonotype appeared a few times. The gene calls are TRBV7-9 and TRBJ1-1; no definite D call. The germline CDR1 and CDR2 sequences are SEHNR and FQNEAQ (reference sequence). CDR3 length: 14 amino acids. With 6 bases removed from V and 3 bases from J, the gap between germline ends came to 14 bases. The CDR3 region has the DNA TGTGCCAGCAGTTTGGATGGACGGGACACTGAAGCTTTCTTT. It is translated as CASSLDGRDTEAFF. The entire variable domain, with the rest obtained from reference TRBV7-9 and TRBJ1-1, is as follows: DTGVSQNPRHKITKRGQNVTFRCDPISEHNRLYWYRQTLGQGPEFLTYFQNEAQLEKSRLLSDRFSAERPKGSFSTLEIQRTEQGDSAMYLCASSLDGRDTEAFFGQGTRLTVV.

This clonotype was seen only a few times. At one boundary the junction diverges from the germline segment, which might be a read error. The rearrangement joins TRBV7-7 to TRBJ2-1; tentatively, D is TRBD1 or TRBD2 (6 bases each). Germline loops: CDR1 SSHAT, CDR2 FNYEAQ (reference sequence). This CDR3 has 15 residues. CDR3 sequence: CASSLDQGGIGEQFF. CDR3 nucleotide sequence: TGTGCTAGCAGCTTAGACCAAGGGGGGATAGGTGAGCAGTTCTTC.

This clonotype was seen ten or more times. The gene calls are TRBV9 and TRBJ2-1, with D hard to call. Between the trimmed V and J ends, which lost 0 bases and 7 bases, there was a span of 5 bases. Per germline, CDR1 SGDLS and CDR2 YYNGEE. The CDR3 sequence is 12 residues long. CDR3 protein: CASSVAGNEQFF. In DNA, the CDR3 is TGTGCCAGCAGCGTAGCTGGGAATGAGCAGTTCTTC.

The V gene is TRBV18, the J gene TRBJ2-1; weak D call: TRBD2 (5 bases). V was cut by 1 base and J by 5 bases, with 15 bases left in between. Germline CDR1 and CDR2: KGHSH and LQKENI. The CDR3 covers 16 residues. The CDR3 DNA sequence: TGTGCCAGCTCACCACTTTTTCTTGGAGGAAACAATGAGCAGTTCTTC. It yields the protein CASSPLFLGGNNEQFF.

In its sample, this clonotype was seen a few times. The chain carries TRBV10-3 and TRBJ1-4, with D unclear. This CDR3 has 15 residues. Germline CDR1 ENHRY, CDR2 SYGVKD. The V and J ends lost 0 bases and 8 bases respectively, with 13 bases between them. In DNA form, the CDR3 reads TGTGCCATCAGTGAGTCTGGCGGCAGTGGAGAAAAACTGTTTTTT. Translation: CAISESGGSGEKLFF.

In its sample, this clonotype was seen a few times. The chain is built from TRBV28 and TRBJ1-5; no clear D. The CDR3 consists of 13 residues. Per the germline V gene, CDR1 is MDHEN and CDR2 is SYDVKM. Deletions cut 4 bases from V and 3 bases from J, with 7 bases between. The CDR3 loop reads CASSSVVNQPQHF. The CDR3 bases are TGTGCCAGCAGTTCTGTCGTCAATCAGCCCCAGCATTTT. The whole variable domain, filled in from reference TRBV28 and TRBJ1-5, reads DVKVTQSSRYLVKRTGEKVFLECVQDMDHENMFWYRQDPGLGLRLIYFSYDVKMKEKGDIPEGYSVSREKKERFSLILESASTNQTSMYLCASSSVVNQPQHFGDGTRLSIL.

The chain is built from TRBV11-2 and TRBJ2-5; TRBD2 agrees at 9 bases. The CDR3 runs to 15 residues. The ends lost 0 bases at V and 3 bases at J; junction bases unmatched: 2. CDR1 is SGHAT and CDR2 is FQNNGV in the germline V gene. Here the CDR3 reads CASSLEASGEETQYF. In nucleotides, the CDR3 is TGTGCCAGCAGCTTAGAGGCTAGCGGGGAAGAGACCCAGTACTTC. Using reference TRBV11-2 and TRBJ2-5 for the parts outside the CDR3, the full variable domain is EAGVAQSPRYKIIEKRQSVAFWCNPISGHATLYWYQQILGQGPKLLIQFQNNGVVDDSQLPKDRFSAERLKGVDSTLKIQPAKLEDSAVYLCASSLEASGEETQYFGPGTRLLVL.

A few counts support this clonotype. V usage is TRBV3-1 and J usage is TRBJ1-4; D possibly corresponds to TRBD1 (5 bases). The CDR3 consists of 15 residues. The V gene lost 1 base and the J gene lost 5 bases, with 11 bases spanning the gap. Per germline, CDR1 LGHDT and CDR2 YNNKEL (reference sequence). For the CDR3, the DNA is TGTGCCAGCAGCCAAGCCGGGACGGACAATGAAAAACTGTTTTTT. It specifies CASSQAGTDNEKLFF. Looking up the rest from reference TRBV3-1 and TRBJ1-4 gives the full variable domain: DTAVSQTPKYLVTQMGNDKSIKCEQNLGHDTMYWYKQDSKKFLKIMFSYNNKELIINETVPNRFSPKSPDKAHLNLHINSLELGDSAVYFCASSQAGTDNEKLFFGSGTQLSVL.